The 7 T cell receptor beta chains below were found in one sample sequenced in a study of T cell changes during pregnancy in multiple sclerosis. Only in-frame clones appear in the TCRdb table, and some are missing; sequencing was by immunoSEQ multiplex PCR. The sample records about 44,000 clones, 75% to 95% being singletons. Sequenced material: CD4+ T cells from peripheral blood mononuclear cells, taken before pregnancy. All receptors derive from a female donor with multiple sclerosis, enrolled in a pregnancy study.

The gene calls are TRBV7-3 and TRBJ2-5, with D possibly TRBD1 on 6 matching bases. The CDR3 covers 14 residues. The germline gives CDR1 SGHTA, CDR2 FQGTGA. The V and J ends lost 5 bases and 5 bases respectively, with 15 bases between them. The CDR3 nucleotides read TGTGCCAGCAGCCAGACAGGCCGCGGGGAGACCCAGTACTTC. The encoded protein is CASSQTGRGETQYF.

This sequence joins TRBV5-1 and TRBJ2-7, with 10 bases matching TRBD2. Per germline, CDR1 SGHRS and CDR2 YFSETQ. The V segment lost 2 bases and the J segment 6 bases; nucleotides outside the gene matches: 5. The length of the CDR3 is 14 residues. CDR3 in DNA: TGCGCCAGCAGCTTAGCGGGGGGGATGGGCGAGCAGTACTTC. It is translated as CASSLAGGMGEQYF.

The V and J genes are TRBV18 and TRBJ2-1; no reliable D call. Germline CDR1 reads KGHSH; CDR2 reads LQKENI. The CDR3 runs to 11 residues. Trimming removed 5 bases from V and 8 bases from J, with 7 bases in between. CDR3 residues: CASSSGDEQFF. Written as DNA, the CDR3 is TGTGCCAGCTCATCTGGAGATGAGCAGTTCTTC.

The chain is built from TRBV6-5 and TRBJ1-5, with TRBD1 identical over 8 bases. The J segment lost 2 bases and the V segment lost 4 bases, leaving 4 bases of the junction unmatched. The CDR3 has 15 residues. Per germline, CDR1 MNHEY and CDR2 SVGAGI. This chain's CDR3 is CASSLGTGRNQPQHF. CDR3 nucleotides: TGTGCCAGCAGTTTAGGGACAGGCCGCAATCAGCCCCAGCATTTT.

This clone was counted once. The V call is TRBV11-2, the J call TRBJ2-7, with 7 bases fitting TRBD1. CDR1 SGHAT and CDR2 FQNNGV come from the germline V gene. Losses at the gene ends were 0 bases for V and 9 bases for J; bases not matched to a gene: 8. The CDR3 covers 14 residues. CDR3 region: CASSLDSPRTGQYF. In DNA form, the CDR3 reads TGTGCCAGCAGCTTAGATTCGCCCAGGACAGGGCAGTACTTC.

The chain joins TRBV7-2 to TRBJ1-3; no firm D call. The CDR3 spans 15 residues. CDR1 SGHTA and CDR2 FQGNSA come from the germline V gene. Trimming stripped 1 base from V and 0 bases from J, with 7 bases between. For the CDR3, the DNA is TGTGCCAGCAGCTTAGACACCTCCTCTGGAAACACCATATATTTT. It encodes CASSLDTSSGNTIYF.

V is TRBV27 and J is TRBJ2-7; 15 bases are shared with TRBD2. The ends lost 4 bases at V and 7 bases at J; junction bases unmatched: 11. The germline CDR1 and CDR2 sequences are MNHEY and SMNVEV (reference sequence). The CDR3 is 17 amino acids. Here the CDR3 DNA reads TGTGCCAGCAGTTCTAGGACTAGCGGGAGGGGACCGGGGGAGCAGTACTTC. Protein: CASSSRTSGRGPGEQYF.